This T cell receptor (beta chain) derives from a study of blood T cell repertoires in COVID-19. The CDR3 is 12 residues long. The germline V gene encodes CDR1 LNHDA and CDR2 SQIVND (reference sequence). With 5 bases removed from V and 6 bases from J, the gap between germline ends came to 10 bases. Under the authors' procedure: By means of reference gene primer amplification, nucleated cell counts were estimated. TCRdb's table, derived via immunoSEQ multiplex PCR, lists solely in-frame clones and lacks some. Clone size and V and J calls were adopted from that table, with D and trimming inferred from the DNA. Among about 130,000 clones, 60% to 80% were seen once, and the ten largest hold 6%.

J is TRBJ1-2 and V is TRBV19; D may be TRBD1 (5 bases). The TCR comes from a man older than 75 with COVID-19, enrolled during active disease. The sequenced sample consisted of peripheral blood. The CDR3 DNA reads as TGTGCCAGTAGTCGTCAGGGAAATGGCTACACCTTC. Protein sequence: CASSRQGNGYTF.